Following are 31 T cell receptor beta chains from one sample sequenced in a study of T cell repertoires in cytomegalovirus infection. TCRdb recomputed calls from the reads with MiXCR, one row per CDR3 protein. The repertoire holds 110,000 to 150,000 distinct CDR3 sequences, around 32% seen once, with 45% to 60% in the top ten. These TCRs' antigens remain unknown. Source: CD8+ T cells from cultured PBMCs, taken from culture after CMV antigen stimulation. The receptors here all came from a human donor in good health (CMV status not recorded). Some clones in this sample may be carry-over from other donors' samples.

This clonotype has only a few counts. The J gene is TRBJ1-3, the V gene TRBV28; no definite D call. The CDR3 covers 15 residues. Trimming took 3 bases from V and 2 from J, leaving 11 bases between them. Germline V gene lookup returns CDR1 MDHEN and CDR2 SYDVKM. This CDR3 reads CASSFPPGTGNTIYF. CDR3 nucleotides: TGTGCCAGCAGTTTTCCCCCCGGGACTGGAAACACCATATATTTT.

The table lists this clonotype with many counts. V and J are TRBV7-6 and TRBJ2-1, with no clear D. The germline V and J ends were trimmed by 1 base and 5 bases, with 21 bases remaining between them. Germline V gene sequence: CDR1 SGHVS, CDR2 FNYEAQ. The CDR3 totals 18 residues. The DNA for the CDR3 is TGTGCCAGCAGCTTAGAGAACTACGCTTCAGATGTTGACAATGAGCAGTTCTTC. It specifies CASSLENYASDVDNEQFF.

V is TRBV4-2 and J is TRBJ1-6; D is possibly TRBD1 (6 bases). This CDR3 comprises 15 residues. Per the germline V gene, CDR1 is LGHNA and CDR2 is YNFKEQ. V was cut by 0 bases and J by 8 bases, with 11 bases left in between. The CDR3 is CASSQDPGEDSPLHF. In nucleotides, the CDR3 is TGTGCCAGCAGCCAAGATCCAGGGGAGGATTCACCCCTCCACTTT.

This clonotype came up many times. CDR3 DNA: TGTGCCAGCATCCCTCGGTGGGGGTGGGGTCAGCCCCAGCATTTT. This translates into CASIPRWGWGQPQHF. The chain couples TRBV28 to TRBJ1-5, with a weak D call TRBD1 (5 bases). This CDR3 is built from 15 residues. CDR1 and CDR2 (germline): MDHEN, SYDVKM. Trimming removed 7 bases from V and 6 bases from J, with 19 bases in between.

This clonotype was counted only a few times. The CDR3 loop is CASSSTPGEETQYF. CDR3 in DNA: TGTGCCAGCAGCTCTACTCCAGGGGAGGAGACCCAGTACTTC. The chain links TRBV7-2 to TRBJ2-5, with TRBD1 as a possible D gene (6 bases). From germline, CDR1 is SGHTA and CDR2 FQGNSA. With 4 bases removed from V and 5 bases from J, the gap between germline ends came to 14 bases. The CDR3 covers 14 residues.

This clonotype was observed a few times. The rearrangement uses TRBV27 and TRBJ1-4; D not resolved. Germline values: CDR1 MNHEY, CDR2 SMNVEV (reference sequence). The CDR3 length is 14 residues. V lost 4 bases and J lost 2, with 8 bases in between. CDR3 sequence (DNA): TGTGCCAGCAGTTCTGGGATGACTAATGAAAAACTGTTTTTT. This sequence encodes CASSSGMTNEKLFF.

V gene TRBV4-2 combines with J gene TRBJ1-2; tentatively, D is TRBD1 (5 bases). The CDR3 sequence is 15 residues long. Per the germline V gene, CDR1 is LGHNA and CDR2 is YNFKEQ. Trimming removed 2 bases from V and 3 bases from J, with 13 bases in between. In nucleotides, the CDR3 is TGTGCCAGCAGCCAACCGGGGGAATGGGACTATGGCTACACCTTC. Translation gives CASSQPGEWDYGYTF.

This rearrangement joins TRBV7-6 to TRBJ2-1; no reliable D call. Trimming stripped 4 bases from V and 8 bases from J, with 12 bases between. Germline-derived CDR1 and CDR2 are SGHVS and FNYEAQ. The CDR3 totals 13 residues. The DNA of the CDR3 is TGTGCCAGCAGCTCAGGAGTATTCGATGAGCAGTTCTTC. Encoded protein: CASSSGVFDEQFF.

With respect to this clonotype: Relative to the germline gene, one junction end is altered; a read error may explain this. The chain uses TRBV2 and TRBJ2-5; 12 bases align to TRBD2. The CDR3 extends over 16 amino acids. The V gene's germline CDR1 is SNHLY and CDR2 FYNNEI. The CDR3 nucleotides are TGTGCCAGCAGCGAAGGACTAGCGGGGAGCCAAGAGACCCAGTACTTC. Translation gives CASSEGLAGSQETQYF. Full variable domain (missing parts from reference TRBV2 and TRBJ2-5): EPEVTQTPSHQVTQMGQEVILRCVPISNHLYFYWYRQILGQKVEFLVSFYNNEISEKSEIFDDQFSVERPDGSNFTLKIRSTKLEDSAMYFCASSEGLAGSQETQYFGPGTRLLVL.

CDR3 in amino acids: CASSFWTGVGELFF. The CDR3 DNA is TGTGCCAGCAGCTTTTGGACAGGGGTCGGGGAGCTGTTTTTT. The chain carries TRBV7-8 and TRBJ2-2, with 9 bases matching TRBD1. With 3 bases clipped from V and 7 bases from J, the junction kept 3 bases outside the gene matches. This CDR3 contains 14 residues. The germline V gene encodes CDR1 SGHVS and CDR2 FQNEAQ.

This clonotype came up once. This chain links TRBV7-2 with TRBJ2-3; 8 positions match TRBD2. After removal of 5 bases from V and 3 bases from J, the junction contained 16 bases not matched to a gene. The CDR3 sequence is 18 residues long. Germline loops: CDR1 SGHTA, CDR2 FQGNSA. In DNA form, the CDR3 reads TGTGCCAGCAGCCCGGGGGGGGGGCGCCGGACCCTAACAGATACGCAGTATTTT. It specifies CASSPGGGRRTLTDTQYF.

The rearrangement joins TRBV7-8 to TRBJ2-5; perhaps D is TRBD1 or TRBD2 (6 bases each). With 4 bases removed from V and 5 bases from J, the gap between germline ends came to 14 bases. CDR1 is SGHVS, CDR2 FQNEAQ, per germline. This CDR3 region has 14 residues. CDR3 nucleotides: TGTGCCAGCAGCTCGGAGGGGGGAAGGGAGACCCAGTACTTC. Translating it yields CASSSEGGRETQYF.

This chain links TRBV2 with TRBJ1-2, with 7 bases identical to TRBD1. Germline CDR1 SNHLY, CDR2 FYNNEI. The CDR3 sequence is 15 residues long. Trimming cost V 0 bases and J 2 bases; bases outside gene matches: 3. The CDR3 sequence: CASSEAWGQNYGYTF. CDR3 nucleotide sequence: TGTGCCAGCAGTGAAGCCTGGGGACAGAACTATGGCTACACCTTC.

This clonotype showed up many times. The J gene is TRBJ1-4, the V gene TRBV28; unclear D gene. CDR3 length: 14 residues. Germline V gene data show CDR1 as MDHEN and CDR2 as SYDVKM. V lost 6 bases and J 6 bases, leaving 14 bases between the germline ends. The DNA for the CDR3 is TGTGCCAGCAGCCCGCGGCCGGAAGATGAAAAACTGTTTTTT. It encodes CASSPRPEDEKLFF. The full variable domain, completed using reference TRBV28 and TRBJ1-4, is DVKVTQSSRYLVKRTGEKVFLECVQDMDHENMFWYRQDPGLGLRLIYFSYDVKMKEKGDIPEGYSVSREKKERFSLILESASTNQTSMYLCASSPRPEDEKLFFGSGTQLSVL.

This chain joins TRBV2 and TRBJ1-3; D not resolved. The CDR3 contains 14 residues. The germline gives CDR1 SNHLY, CDR2 FYNNEI. V gave up 0 bases and J gave up 4 bases, with 7 bases separating them. CDR3 amino acids: CASSEAVAGNTIYF. The CDR3 DNA reads TGTGCCAGCAGTGAAGCGGTAGCCGGAAACACCATATATTTT.

The V call is TRBV6-6, the J call TRBJ1-2; 7 bases are a match to TRBD1. The CDR3 extends over 14 amino acids. Looked up from germline, CDR1 is MNHNY and CDR2 is SVGAGI (reference sequence). V lost 2 bases to trimming and J lost 6 bases; unmatched junction nucleotides: 6. The CDR3 DNA is TGTGCCAGCAGTTACGCCGGGACAGAGAATGGCTACACCTTC. Translated, it gives CASSYAGTENGYTF.

This clonotype has just a few counts. The V and J genes are TRBV6-6 and TRBJ1-5; no definite D call. This CDR3 has 14 residues. V gave up 0 bases and J gave up 9 bases, with 12 bases separating them. CDR1 is MNHNY and CDR2 is SVGAGI in the germline V gene (reference sequence). CDR3 sequence: CASSYSGPMGPQHF. In DNA form, the CDR3 reads TGTGCCAGCAGTTACTCGGGTCCCATGGGGCCCCAGCATTTT.

DNA of the CDR3: TGTGCCAGCAGCTCATGGGACCTGGGGAATGAGCAGTTCTTC. Its protein product is CASSSWDLGNEQFF. V usage is TRBV7-8 and J usage is TRBJ2-1; the D gene could be TRBD1 or TRBD2 (5 bases each). The V and J ends lost 4 bases and 7 bases respectively, with 14 bases between them. The germline CDR1 and CDR2 sequences are SGHVS and FQNEAQ. This CDR3 contains 14 residues. The full variable domain, rest sourced from reference TRBV7-8 and TRBJ2-1, is GAGVSQSPRYKVAKRGQDVALRCDPISGHVSLFWYQQALGQGPEFLTYFQNEAQLDKSGLPSDRFFAERPEGSVSTLKIQRTQQEDSAVYLCASSSWDLGNEQFFGPGTRLTVL.

This clonotype was counted only a few times. The chain links TRBV12-3 or TRBV12-4 to TRBJ2-7; TRBD2 might be the D (6 bases). V was clipped by 7 bases and J by 6 bases, with 16 bases between them. The CDR3 spans 13 residues. The CDR3 spells CASTSPTGVEQYF. The CDR3 bases are TGTGCCAGCACCTCCCCGACGGGGGTCGAGCAGTACTTC.

V usage is TRBV5-6 and J usage is TRBJ2-7; 8 bases match TRBD1. The CDR3 covers 14 residues. Germline V gene lookup returns CDR1 SGHDT and CDR2 YYEEEE. V was pared by 6 bases and J by 2 bases, with 7 bases of the junction left unmatched. The CDR3 here is CASTPGTGPYEQYF. The CDR3 DNA sequence: TGTGCCAGCACCCCCGGGACAGGACCCTACGAGCAGTACTTC.

The chain carries TRBV10-2 and TRBJ2-2; D may match TRBD1 or TRBD2 (6 bases each). Germline V gene sequence: CDR1 WSHSY, CDR2 SAAADI. V lost 3 bases and J 3 bases, leaving 14 bases between the germline ends. The CDR3 spans 16 residues. The CDR3 is CASSEGGQIHTGELFF. The CDR3 bases are TGCGCCAGCAGTGAAGGGGGGCAAATACACACCGGGGAGCTGTTTTTT.

Comments on this clonotype: The junction and the germline gene differ at one end; a read error may be behind it. The chain employs TRBV27 and TRBJ1-1; D is possibly TRBD1 (6 bases). Germline loops: CDR1 MNHEY, CDR2 SMNVEV (reference sequence). The CDR3 is 12 amino acids. The CDR3 coding sequence is TGTGCCTGCAGGGGCGTGGACACTGAAGCTTTCTTT. It translates to CACRGVDTEAFF.

The J gene is TRBJ2-5, the V gene TRBV7-9; possible D gene TRBD2, 6 bases. Trimming removed 5 bases at V and 5 bases at J, with 12 bases between. Germline V gene sequence: CDR1 SEHNR, CDR2 FQNEAQ (reference sequence). The CDR3 covers 13 residues. The CDR3 bases are TGTGCCAGCAGCCCTGCGGGGTGGGAGACCCAGTACTTC. Amino acid sequence: CASSPAGWETQYF.

The chain employs TRBV20-1 and TRBJ1-2; D remains ambiguous. The V end lost 1 base, the J end lost 4 bases, and 19 bases lay between the germline ends. The CDR3 totals 16 residues. Germline CDR1 is DFQATT and CDR2 is SNEGSKA (reference sequence). CDR3: CSARVIVEGQGYGYTF. In DNA, the CDR3 is TGCAGTGCTAGAGTCATCGTCGAGGGCCAAGGCTATGGCTACACCTTC.

The gene calls are TRBV28 and TRBJ2-7; possible D gene TRBD1, 6 bases. This CDR3 has 12 residues. Germline loops: CDR1 MDHEN, CDR2 SYDVKM. Trimming cost V 8 bases and J 3 bases, with 11 bases left between them. CDR3 bases: TGTGCCAGCGGGGACAAGGGCTACGAGCAGTACTTC. As protein: CASGDKGYEQYF. The variable domain in full, completed from reference TRBV28 and TRBJ2-7, reads DVKVTQSSRYLVKRTGEKVFLECVQDMDHENMFWYRQDPGLGLRLIYFSYDVKMKEKGDIPEGYSVSREKKERFSLILESASTNQTSMYLCASGDKGYEQYFGPGTRLTVT.

The rearrangement uses TRBV7-6 and TRBJ1-1, with 7 bases identical to TRBD1. This CDR3 region has 12 residues. Germline V CDR1 and CDR2: SGHVS, FNYEAQ. Losses at the gene ends were 5 bases for V and 8 bases for J; bases not matched to a gene: 5. The CDR3 region has the DNA TGTGCCAGCAGCCCCTACAGGGGCGAAGCTTTCTTT. Translation: CASSPYRGEAFF.

This clonotype occurred a few times. This chain connects TRBV12-3 or TRBV12-4 to TRBJ1-1; D is possibly TRBD1 (6 bases). Deletions cut 6 bases from V and 6 bases from J, with 11 bases between. This CDR3 comprises 12 residues. CDR3 in amino acids: CASSLRGAEAFF. The CDR3 coding sequence is TGTGCCAGCAGCCTTAGGGGGGCTGAAGCTTTCTTT.

J is TRBJ2-1 and V is TRBV24-1, with D possibly TRBD2 on 5 matching bases. This CDR3 has 13 residues. V lost 4 bases and J 8 bases, leaving 11 bases between the germline ends. Germline loops: CDR1 KGHDR, CDR2 SFDVKD. CDR3 residues: CATSDPGIHEQFF. CDR3 bases: TGTGCCACCAGTGACCCGGGGATTCATGAGCAGTTCTTC.

The gene calls are TRBV4-2 and TRBJ2-2; D is possibly TRBD2 (7 bases). V lost 0 bases, J lost 8 bases, and 16 bases lay in between. CDR1 and CDR2 (germline): LGHNA, YNFKEQ. The CDR3 contains 16 residues. The CDR3 spells CASSQEGGDTTGELFF. The CDR3 coding sequence is TGTGCCAGCAGCCAAGAGGGGGGGGACACGACAGGGGAGCTGTTTTTT.

This chain joins TRBV12-3 or TRBV12-4 and TRBJ2-1; D is undetermined. The V end was cut by 6 bases, the J end by 5 bases, with 8 bases between. The CDR3 loop spans 12 amino acids. The CDR3 is CASSPPNNEQFF. In nucleotides, the CDR3 is TGTGCCAGCAGCCCCCCTAACAATGAGCAGTTCTTC.

V is TRBV6-5 and J is TRBJ2-3, with 7 bases lining up with TRBD2. V shed 0 bases and J 6 bases; nucleotides not matched to a gene: 12. Germline lookup yields CDR1 MNHEY and CDR2 SVGAGI. The CDR3 sequence is 17 residues long. CDR3 sequence (DNA): TGTGCCAGCAGTTACTCACTAGCGCTCACTCTAAGGGATACGCAGTATTTT. Translated: CASSYSLALTLRDTQYF.